A selection of T cell receptor beta chains follows, all from one sample in a study of OX40 agonist ivuxolimab in advanced cancers. Sequencing was performed with immunoSEQ multiplex PCR; in TCRdb, only in-frame clones are kept and a portion is missing. The table has roughly 80,000 clones, around four fifths seen once. Specimen: CD4+ or CD8+ T cells sorted from blood, collected in a trial of the OX40 agonist ivuxolimab. Every receptor here comes from an adult with an advanced solid tumor such as melanoma, head and neck, liver or kidney cancer. CDR3s include the opening cysteine and the closing phenylalanine or tryptophan. The D gene is left open where the match is weak. Size is stated for part of the rows, as once, few or many counts, or as a class when the clone is expanded.

J gene | V gene | D gene | clone size | CDR3 DNA | CDR3 protein
TRBJ1-1 | TRBV11-2 | - | - | TGTGCCAGCAGCTTAGAGTTTGGCGCCAGGAACACTGAAGCTTTCTTT | CASSLEFGARNTEAFF
TRBJ1-1 | TRBV30 | - | - | TGTGCCTGGAGCCCAGACAGGAACACTGAAGCTTTCTTT | CAWSPDRNTEAFF
TRBJ1-4 | TRBV28 | - | - | - | CASSTSGPTNEKLFF
TRBJ2-1 | TRBV4-2 | - | - | TGTGCCAGCAGCCAAGATTTGGGGGGAGGAACGTCCTACAATGAGCAGTTCTTC | CASSQDLGGGTSYNEQFF
TRBJ2-7 | TRBV7-2 | TRBD2 | - | TGTGCCAGCAGCTTTACTAGCGGGGAGCCCTACGAGCAGTACTTC | CASSFTSGEPYEQYF
TRBJ2-5 | TRBV7-9 | TRBD2 | - | TGTGCCAGCAGCCCCGGCGGGGGTGAGACCCAGTACTTC | CASSPGGGETQYF
TRBJ2-3 | TRBV2 | - | - | TGTGCCAGCAGTGAAACAGTAGCTGGGACGCAGTATTTT | CASSETVAGTQYF
TRBJ1-1 | TRBV7-3 | - | - | TGTGCCAGCAGCTTAACGCTGAACACTGAAGCTTTCTTT | CASSLTLNTEAFF
TRBJ1-3 | TRBV7-3 | - | - | TGTGCCAGCAGCGCAGGACAAGGAAACACCATATATTTT | CASSAGQGNTIYF
TRBJ2-2 | TRBV29-1 | TRBD1 | - | TGCAGCGTCGCCCGGGACAGCCCTGGGGAGCTGTTTTTT | CSVARDSPGELFF
TRBJ1-4 | TRBV5-4 | - | - | TGTGCCAGCAGCTTGGGGGGGTTGGCTAATGAAAAACTGTTTTTT | CASSLGGLANEKLFF
TRBJ2-7 | TRBV19 | TRBD2 | - | TGTGCCAGTAGTCCAAGGACTAGCGGGAGCTCCTACGAGCAGTACTTC | CASSPRTSGSSYEQYF
TRBJ2-5 | TRBV5-1 | TRBD2 | - | TGCGCCAGCCACACTAGCGGGCAAGAGACCCAGTACTTC | CASHTSGQETQYF
TRBJ2-1 | TRBV15 | TRBD1 | - | TGTGCCACCAGAGGGGACAGTTACAATGAGCAGTTCTTC | CATRGDSYNEQFF
TRBJ2-7 | TRBV5-3 | TRBD2 | - | TGTGCCAGAAGCTTGGGGAGGAGCGGGAGGCCTGTTTACGAGCAGTACTTC | CARSLGRSGRPVYEQYF
TRBJ2-5 | TRBV4-2 | - | - | TGTGCCAGCAGCCAAGAGAGGTCGGGAAGGCAGGAGACCCAGTACTTC | CASSQERSGRQETQYF
TRBJ2-2 | TRBV6-4 | - | - | TGTGCCAGCAGTGAGGGGTCGGGCACCGGGGAGCTGTTTTTT | CASSEGSGTGELFF
TRBJ2-3 | TRBV2 | - | - | TGTGCCAGCAGGCGGGACCAAGATACGCAGTATTTT | CASRRDQDTQYF
TRBJ1-5 | TRBV19 | - | - | TGTGCCAGTAGTTTCAGGGGAGGTCAGCCCCAGCATTTT | CASSFRGGQPQHF
TRBJ2-1 | TRBV4-1 | TRBD2 | - | TGCGCCAGCAGCCAAGACGAGCGGGGGGGCCTTGGTGAGCAGTTCTTC | CASSQDERGGLGEQFF
TRBJ2-2 | TRBV6-1 | - | - | TGTGCCAGTATTCCAGGGAGGTCGGCCGGGGAGCTGTTTTTT | CASIPGRSAGELFF
TRBJ2-1 | TRBV5-1 | - | - | TGCGCCAGCAGTCCAGACTGGGGAGCCTACAATGAGCAGTTCTTC | CASSPDWGAYNEQFF
TRBJ2-7 | TRBV9 | TRBD2 | once | TGTGCCAGCAGCACTAGCGGGCACGAGCAGTACTTC | CASSTSGHEQYF
TRBJ2-5 | TRBV27 | TRBD2 | - | TGTGCCAGCAACGTAGACATATCTAGCGGGAGTGAGACCCAGTACTTC | CASNVDISSGSETQYF
TRBJ2-3 | TRBV18 | TRBD2 | - | TGTGCCAGCTCACTCGGGGGGTTCACAGATACGCAGTATTTT | CASSLGGFTDTQYF
TRBJ1-1 | TRBV6-1 | TRBD1 | - | TGTGCCAGCAGTACACTCTCCGGGACAGGTCTGTTCTTT | CASSTLSGTGLFF
TRBJ2-1 | TRBV29-1 | TRBD2 | - | TGCAGCGTTGCCGATAGCGGGAGTGGGGGTGGGGGGGAGCAGTTCTTC | CSVADSGSGGGGEQFF
TRBJ2-7 | TRBV7-2 | TRBD2 | - | TGTGCCAGCAGCTTAGATCCCACTAGCGGACTGAACTTC | CASSLDPTSGLNF
TRBJ2-3 | TRBV25-1 | - | few | TGTGCCAGCACCGGGGCAGATACGCAGTATTTT | CASTGADTQYF
TRBJ1-1 | TRBV5-1 | - | - | TGCGCCAGCAGCTTGGCTGGTCCAACCAATGAAGCTTTCTTT | CASSLAGPTNEAFF
TRBJ2-7 | TRBV30 | - | - | TGTGCCTGGAGTGTAAAGGCTCGAGAGCAGTACTTC | CAWSVKAREQYF
TRBJ1-2 | TRBV6-5 | TRBD1 | - | TGTGCCAGCAGTTACCAGGGACAGGTCGGAGGCTACACCTTC | CASSYQGQVGGYTF
TRBJ2-1 | TRBV18 | TRBD1 | once | TGTGCCAGCTCACCAGGGACAGTAAATGAGCAGTTCTTC | CASSPGTVNEQFF
TRBJ2-5 | TRBV28 | - | - | TGTGCCAGCTCTCAACAGAACCTCCAAGAGACCCAGTACTTC | CASSQQNLQETQYF
TRBJ2-1 | TRBV10-2 | TRBD2 | - | TGCGCCAGCAGTCTAGGACTAGCTGGTTACAATGAGCAGTTCTTC | CASSLGLAGYNEQFF
TRBJ2-7 | TRBV27 | - | - | TGTGCCAGCAGGGGGAACTCCTACGAGCAGTACTTC | CASRGNSYEQYF
TRBJ2-2 | TRBV9 | - | - | TGTGCCAGCAGCGTAGCTAGGCTGAACACCGGGGAGCTGTTTTTT | CASSVARLNTGELFF
TRBJ1-6 | TRBV21-1 | - | - | TGTGCCAGCAGGCTTATCGCCGTGCCAATATATAATTCACCCCTCCACTTT | CASRLIAVPIYNSPLHF
TRBJ2-5 | TRBV30 | TRBD2 | - | TGTGCCTGGAGCCGAAGAGGCGGGGGGGCACAGACCCAGTACTTC | CAWSRRGGGAQTQYF
TRBJ2-1 | TRBV7-2 | TRBD1 | - | TGTGCCAGCAGCTTGGGCAGGGGGTCCTACAATGAGCAGTTCTTC | CASSLGRGSYNEQFF
TRBJ2-2 | TRBV7-2 | TRBD2 | medium-sized | TGTGCCAGCAGCTTTGCTAGCGGGGCCACCGGGGAGCTGTTTTTT | CASSFASGATGELFF
TRBJ2-1 | TRBV9 | - | - | TGTGCCAGCAGCGTAGCGTTAGCCCACAATGAGCAGTTCTTC | CASSVALAHNEQFF
TRBJ1-4 | TRBV9 | - | - | TGTGCCAGCAGCGTAGGACACAGTAATGAAAAACTGTTTTTT | CASSVGHSNEKLFF
TRBJ2-7 | TRBV6-5 | - | - | TGTGCCAGCAGTTATCGAGCCACCGGGGATCCTTACGAGCAGTACTTC | CASSYRATGDPYEQYF
TRBJ1-2 | TRBV7-9 | - | - | TGTGCCAGCAGCTCCTCTGACACCCGAGAGAGGTATAGCTACACCTTC | CASSSSDTRERYSYTF
TRBJ2-3 | TRBV5-1 | TRBD2 | - | TGCGCCAGCAGCTTGGATTCGGGTGTTGCGCGGGAGAGCACAGATACGCAGTATTTT | CASSLDSGVARESTDTQYF
TRBJ2-7 | TRBV5-1 | - | - | TGCGCCAGCAGCTTGTTGGGCAGGAACGAGCAGTACTTC | CASSLLGRNEQYF
TRBJ2-5 | TRBV5-1 | TRBD2 | - | TGCGCCAGCAGCTTTGGGACTAGCGGCCAAGAGACCCAGTACTTC | CASSFGTSGQETQYF
TRBJ1-4 | TRBV28 | TRBD1 | - | TGTGCCAGCAGTTTACGGCAGGGGGCATTTGAAAAACTGTTTTTT | CASSLRQGAFEKLFF
TRBJ2-3 | TRBV4-2 | TRBD2 | - | TGTGCCAGCAGCCAAGGGACTAGCGGGGGGTTTAGCACAGATACGCAGTATTTT | CASSQGTSGGFSTDTQYF
TRBJ2-3 | TRBV4-2 | - | - | TGTGCCAGCAGCCAAGATGGGCAGGGTAGCGATACGCAATATTTT | CASSQDGQGSDTQYF